Following are 13 T cell receptor beta chains from one sample sequenced in a study of T cell responses to AZD1222 COVID-19 vaccine. Assay: immunoSEQ multiplex PCR; the TCRdb copy retains only in-frame clones and omits some. Among under 100,000 clones listed, 70% to 90% were seen once. Sequenced material: peripheral blood, taken on day 0 of AZD1222 vaccination. These receptors all stem from an adult in good health.

The genes are TRBV3-1 (or the pseudogene TRBV3-2) and TRBJ1-5, with a tentative D call TRBD1 (5 bases). V was pared by 4 bases and J by 6 bases, with 16 bases between. The CDR3 consists of 15 residues. In germline, CDR1 is LGHDT, CDR2 YNNKEL (reference sequence). CDR3 region: CASSRDRTVGQPQHF. CDR3 DNA sequence: TGTGCCAGCAGCCGGGACCGAACCGTGGGTCAGCCCCAGCATTTT.

The V and J genes are TRBV18 and TRBJ1-4; a possible D gene is TRBD1 (5 bases). The germline V gene encodes CDR1 KGHSH and CDR2 LQKENI. The length of the CDR3 is 15 residues. V lost 6 bases and J 8 bases, leaving 19 bases between the germline ends. Here the CDR3 reads CASSYGTRKEEKLFF. The CDR3 nucleotides are TGTGCCAGCTCGTATGGGACTCGGAAGGAGGAAAAACTGTTTTTT.

This clone was seen a few times. The CDR3, as DNA: TGTGCCAGCAGCCAATTTCCGGACAGCTACGAGCAGTACTTC. This encodes CASSQFPDSYEQYF. The V and J genes are TRBV3-1 (or the pseudogene TRBV3-2) and TRBJ2-7; tentative D call: TRBD1 (6 bases). CDR1 and CDR2 from the germline V gene are LGHDT and YNNKEL (reference sequence). Trimming shortened V by 2 bases and J by 3 bases, and 11 bases separated the two germline ends. The CDR3 sequence is 14 residues long.

The genes are TRBV19 and TRBJ1-1; tentatively, D is TRBD1 (5 bases). The CDR3 consists of 15 residues. Trimming removed 5 bases from V and 3 bases from J, with 16 bases in between. CDR1 is LNHDA, CDR2 SQIVND, per germline (reference sequence). Written as DNA, the CDR3 is TGTGCCAGTAGTCCTAAGAGTCAGGGAGACACTGAAGCTTTCTTT. It encodes CASSPKSQGDTEAFF.

This rearrangement joins TRBV30 to TRBJ1-5; no definite D call. Trimming removed 8 bases at V and 0 bases at J, with 11 bases between. Per germline, CDR1 GTSNPN and CDR2 SVGIG (reference sequence). The CDR3 is 13 amino acids. DNA of the CDR3: TGTGCCATGTCGGGCAATAGCAATCAGCCCCAGCATTTT. Residues: CAMSGNSNQPQHF. Using reference TRBV30 and TRBJ1-5 for the parts outside the CDR3, the full variable domain is SQTIHQWPATLVQPVGSPLSLECTVEGTSNPNLYWYRQAAGRGLQLLFYSVGIGQISSEVPQNLSASRPQDRQFILSSKKLLLSDSGFYLCAMSGNSNQPQHFGDGTRLSIL.

The chain uses TRBV18 and TRBJ1-2, with D possibly being TRBD1 (5 bases). This CDR3 is 12 amino acids long. V lost 3 bases, J lost 6 bases, and 8 bases lay in between. Per the germline V gene, CDR1 is KGHSH and CDR2 is LQKENI. CDR3 loop: CASSPRGDGYTF. The CDR3 nucleotides are TGTGCCAGCTCACCTCGGGGGGATGGCTACACCTTC.

This clone was seen a few times. The CDR3 sequence: CASSQGQGLNEQYF. The CDR3 DNA reads as TGTGCCAGCAGTCAGGGACAGGGACTTAACGAGCAGTACTTC. This chain uses TRBV6-2 or TRBV6-3 with TRBJ2-7, with TRBD1 matching 9 bases. The CDR3 consists of 14 residues. Germline assignment: CDR1 MNHEY and CDR2 SVGEGT. V lost 5 bases, J lost 5 bases, and 7 bases stayed unmatched.

This rearrangement joins TRBV28 to TRBJ2-7; D might be TRBD1 (6 bases). The CDR3 extends over 13 amino acids. Trimming took 1 base from V and 6 from J, leaving 10 bases between them. Germline CDR1 and CDR2: MDHEN and SYDVKM. This CDR3 reads CASSLSGVLEQYF. The CDR3 bases are TGTGCCAGCAGTTTATCAGGGGTGCTCGAGCAGTACTTC. Filled out from reference TRBV28 and TRBJ2-7, the complete variable domain reads DVKVTQSSRYLVKRTGEKVFLECVQDMDHENMFWYRQDPGLGLRLIYFSYDVKMKEKGDIPEGYSVSREKKERFSLILESASTNQTSMYLCASSLSGVLEQYFGPGTRLTVT.

The V gene is TRBV5-1, the J gene TRBJ1-1; D gene uncertain. CDR1 SGHRS and CDR2 YFSETQ come from the germline V gene. Trimming cost V 0 bases and J 4 bases, with 10 bases left between them. This CDR3 spans 14 amino acids. The CDR3 region has the DNA TGCGCCAGCAGCTTGGATGGGTTTGGCACTGAAGCTTTCTTT. Translation gives CASSLDGFGTEAFF.

This clone has only one observation. This rearrangement joins TRBV6-5 to TRBJ1-3, with D tentatively TRBD1 (5 bases). The germline V and J ends were trimmed by 6 bases and 0 bases, with 12 bases remaining between them. The CDR3 is 15 amino acids. CDR1 and CDR2 from the germline V gene are MNHEY and SVGAGI. CDR3 in DNA: TGTGCCAGCAGGGGGGAGGGCTACTCTGGAAACACCATATATTTT. Amino acid sequence: CASRGEGYSGNTIYF.

The rearrangement joins TRBV7-2 to TRBJ1-2; D is perhaps TRBD1 (5 bases). V shed 2 bases and J shed 0 bases, with 7 bases lying between them. This CDR3 contains 14 residues. Germline lookup yields CDR1 SGHTA and CDR2 FQGNSA. CDR3 amino acids: CASSLQGANYGYTF. CDR3 coding DNA: TGTGCCAGCAGCTTACAGGGAGCTAACTATGGCTACACCTTC.

The CDR3, as DNA: TGTGCCAGCACACGGGACAGGGCGGACAATGAGCAGTTCTTC. It translates to CASTRDRADNEQFF. The J gene is TRBJ2-1, the V gene TRBV6-5; 9 nucleotides align to TRBD1. This CDR3 spans 14 amino acids. Germline assignment: CDR1 MNHEY and CDR2 SVGAGI. Trimming removed 7 bases from V and 5 bases from J; junction bases left unmatched: 6.

J is TRBJ1-5 and V is TRBV10-3; D is unclear. CDR1 is ENHRY, CDR2 SYGVKD, per germline. CDR3 size: 14 residues. Trimming took 3 bases from V and 4 from J, leaving 10 bases between them. CDR3 nucleotides: TGTGCCATCAGTGAAGGTGGAATGAATCAGCCCCAGCATTTT. Translating gives CAISEGGMNQPQHF.